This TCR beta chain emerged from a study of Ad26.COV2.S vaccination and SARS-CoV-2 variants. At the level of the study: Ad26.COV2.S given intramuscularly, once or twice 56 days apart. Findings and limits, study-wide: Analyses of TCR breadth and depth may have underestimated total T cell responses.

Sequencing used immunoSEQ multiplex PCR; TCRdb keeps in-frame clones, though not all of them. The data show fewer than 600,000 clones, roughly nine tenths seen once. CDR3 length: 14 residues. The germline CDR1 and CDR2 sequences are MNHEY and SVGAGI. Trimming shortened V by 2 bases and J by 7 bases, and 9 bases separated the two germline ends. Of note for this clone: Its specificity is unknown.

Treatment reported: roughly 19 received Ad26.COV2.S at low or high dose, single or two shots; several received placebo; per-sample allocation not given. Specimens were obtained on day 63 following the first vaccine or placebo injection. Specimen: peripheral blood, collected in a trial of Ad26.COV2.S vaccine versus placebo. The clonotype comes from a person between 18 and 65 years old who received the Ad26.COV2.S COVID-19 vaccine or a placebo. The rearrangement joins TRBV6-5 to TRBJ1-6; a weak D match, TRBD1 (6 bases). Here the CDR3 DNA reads TGTGCCAGCAGTTACGGGGGGCGGAATTCACCCCTCCACTTT. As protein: CASSYGGRNSPLHF.